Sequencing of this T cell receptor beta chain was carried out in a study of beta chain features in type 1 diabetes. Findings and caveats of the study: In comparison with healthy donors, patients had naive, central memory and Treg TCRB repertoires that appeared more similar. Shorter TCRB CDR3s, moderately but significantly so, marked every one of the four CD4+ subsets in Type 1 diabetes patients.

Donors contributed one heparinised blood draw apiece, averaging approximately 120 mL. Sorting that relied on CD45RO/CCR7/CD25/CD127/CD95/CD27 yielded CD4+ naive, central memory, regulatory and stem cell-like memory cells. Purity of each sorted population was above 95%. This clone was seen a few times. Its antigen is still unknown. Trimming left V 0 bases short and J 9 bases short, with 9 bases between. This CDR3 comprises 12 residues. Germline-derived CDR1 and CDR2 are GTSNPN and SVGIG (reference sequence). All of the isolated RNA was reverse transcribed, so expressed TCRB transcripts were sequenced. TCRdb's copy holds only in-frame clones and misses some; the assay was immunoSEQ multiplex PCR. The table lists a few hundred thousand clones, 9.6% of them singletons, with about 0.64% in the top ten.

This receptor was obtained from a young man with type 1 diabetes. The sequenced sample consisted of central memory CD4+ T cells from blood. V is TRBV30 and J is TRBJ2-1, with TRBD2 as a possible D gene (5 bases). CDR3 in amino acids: CAWSVRRGEQFF. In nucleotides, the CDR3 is TGTGCCTGGAGTGTACGCCGGGGTGAGCAGTTCTTC.